This T cell receptor (beta chain) was sequenced during a study of blood T cell repertoires in COVID-19. Study-level background: Acute and convalescent COVID-19 specimens originated in the United States, Italy and Spain.

Sequencing was performed with immunoSEQ multiplex PCR; in TCRdb, only in-frame clones are kept and a portion is missing. Here the sample spans more than 55,000 clones, less than 75% being singletons. This clone showed up just a few times. CDR3 length: 14 amino acids. Germline V lookup: CDR1 SGHKS, CDR2 YYEKEE (reference sequence). V lost 0 bases to trimming and J lost 13 bases; unmatched junction nucleotides: 8. This TCR was recovered from an older woman with acute or convalescent COVID-19. This chain uses TRBV5-5 with TRBJ1-2, with 11 bases aligning to TRBD1. The sequencing input was peripheral blood. The CDR3 sequence: CASSLAPDRGQGTF. The CDR3 nucleotides read TGTGCCAGCAGCTTGGCCCCGGACAGGGGGCAGGGCACCTTC.